This is a list of T cell receptor beta chains from one sample in a study of T cell changes during pregnancy in multiple sclerosis. The data were produced by immunoSEQ multiplex PCR, yet TCRdb's version contains in-frame clones alone and is incomplete. The data show tens of thousands of clones, around 92% seen once. The material sequenced was peripheral blood, taken before pregnancy. These receptors were obtained from a female donor with multiple sclerosis, enrolled in a pregnancy study. Each CDR3 is given with its conserved first and last residue. A D gene is named only where the DNA matches it firmly.

TRBJ2-3 | TRBD1 | TRBV27 | CASRLGQGADTQYF
TRBJ2-5 | TRBD1 | TRBV14 | CASSQEQGALGQETQYF
TRBJ1-5 | TRBD1 | TRBV2 | CASRLGQPAPQHF
TRBJ1-3 | TRBD1 | TRBV19 | CASSPRTGKFSGNTIYF
TRBJ1-5 | TRBD1 | TRBV6-1 | CASSEMGGQGRSQPQHF
TRBJ2-1 | - | TRBV5-6 | CASSTAGDIIYNEQFF
TRBJ2-3 | - | TRBV5-1 | CASSAGGTSTDTQYF
TRBJ1-2 | - | TRBV7-9 | CASSLGDSGNYGYTF
TRBJ2-4 | - | TRBV15 | CATSRDGQIREYF
TRBJ2-7 | - | TRBV28 | CASSSPRQPYEQYF
TRBJ1-2 | TRBD1 | TRBV19 | CASTHGTEYGYTF
TRBJ2-7 | TRBD1 | TRBV5-8 | CASSLGTGSSEQYF